Shown below are 3 T cell receptor beta chains from a single sample sequenced in a study of T cell responses to AZD1222 COVID-19 vaccine. TCRdb's table, derived via immunoSEQ multiplex PCR, lists solely in-frame clones and lacks some. The data show some 140,000 clones, approximately 94% seen once. Sample: peripheral blood, taken on day 0 of AZD1222 vaccination. The source of these receptors is an adult in good health.

The chain links TRBV5-5 to TRBJ1-6; D uncertain. This CDR3 has 16 residues. Germline V gene data show CDR1 as SGHKS and CDR2 as YYEKEE (reference sequence). V lost 0 bases to trimming and J lost 5 bases, with 12 bases between them. CDR3 residues: CASSLEGPRNNSPLHF. DNA of the CDR3: TGTGCCAGCAGCTTGGAAGGGCCCCGGAATAATTCACCCCTCCACTTT.

The V and J genes are TRBV24-1 and TRBJ2-3, with 10 bases identical to TRBD1. Germline values: CDR1 KGHDR, CDR2 SFDVKD. V shed 3 bases and J 3 bases; nucleotides not matched to a gene: 8. The CDR3 contains 17 residues. The CDR3 region is CATSDTPGTGETDTQYF. CDR3 DNA sequence: TGTGCCACCAGTGATACACCCGGGACAGGGGAAACAGATACGCAGTATTTT.

The rearrangement joins TRBV7-8 to TRBJ1-3, with 8 positions matching TRBD1. Trimming cost V 2 bases and J 2 bases; bases outside gene matches: 8. Germline V gene lookup returns CDR1 SGHVS and CDR2 FQNEAQ. The CDR3 covers 17 residues. CDR3 sequence: CASSLTRQGLAGNTIYF. The CDR3 DNA is TGTGCCAGCAGCTTAACTCGACAGGGGCTGGCTGGAAACACCATATATTTT.